These 31 T cell receptor beta chains were all obtained from the same sample, sequenced in a study of cytomegalovirus exposure and HLA in healthy donors. With 60 Vbeta and 13 Jbeta primers, the PCR was carried out. This table comes from immunoSEQ multiplex PCR, and its TCRdb copy is limited to in-frame clones, with some not included. The sample lists a few hundred thousand clones; roughly 90% were seen once. Input material: PBMCs. These TCRs come from a woman aged 18-29 years in good health and CMV-seronegative.

The J gene is TRBJ2-2, the V gene TRBV2, with 8 bases that match TRBD2. The CDR3 runs 15 residues. The ends lost 7 bases at V and 5 bases at J; junction bases unmatched: 9. The germline gives CDR1 SNHLY, CDR2 FYNNEI. The CDR3 loop reads CASTGGEGVTGELFF. DNA of the CDR3: TGTGCCAGCACGGGGGGGGAAGGGGTGACCGGGGAGCTGTTTTTT.

V and J are TRBV5-6 and TRBJ2-4, with D unclear. V lost 3 bases and J 0 bases, leaving 7 bases between the germline ends. CDR3 length: 14 residues. Germline CDR1 is SGHDT and CDR2 is YYEEEE. The CDR3 reads CASSSGLAKNIQYF. The CDR3 coding sequence is TGTGCCAGCAGCTCGGGTCTAGCCAAAAACATTCAGTACTTC.

This clone was counted a single time. J is TRBJ1-2 and V is TRBV7-2; 7 nucleotides line up with TRBD1. The V segment lost 5 bases and the J segment 6 bases; nucleotides outside the gene matches: 6. Germline assignment: CDR1 SGHTA and CDR2 FQGNSA. There are 13 residues in the CDR3. Written as DNA, the CDR3 is TGTGCCAGCAGCCACAGGGGAACGGATGGCTACACCTTC. This sequence encodes CASSHRGTDGYTF.

This clone has just a few counts. The V gene is TRBV10-1, the J gene TRBJ1-1; a weak D match, TRBD1 (5 bases). The germline CDR1 and CDR2 sequences are WNHNN and SYGVQD (reference sequence). CDR3 length equals 13 residues. V lost 3 bases and J 2 bases, leaving 7 bases between the germline ends. The CDR3 DNA reads TGCGCCAGCAGTGAAGGGGTAAACACTGAAGCTTTCTTT. It specifies CASSEGVNTEAFF.

The V and J genes are TRBV29-1 and TRBJ1-2, with TRBD1 as a possible D gene (5 bases). There are 12 residues in the CDR3. V was shortened by 0 bases and J by 14 bases, with 16 bases between the two germline ends. Germline CDR1 and CDR2: SQVTM and ANQGSEA. The CDR3 nucleotides are TGCAGCGTTGAAGATCACAGGCTAAGAGAGACCTTC. This translates into CSVEDHRLRETF.

This chain links TRBV7-8 with TRBJ2-7; TRBD2 aligns across 11 bases. The germline gives CDR1 SGHVS, CDR2 FQNEAQ. V gave up 4 bases and J gave up 3 bases; unmatched junction bases: 5. The CDR3 runs 15 residues. The CDR3 nucleotides are TGTGCCAGCAGCTACAGGGGGACTAGCGGCTACGAGCAGTACTTC. Protein: CASSYRGTSGYEQYF.

The V and J genes are TRBV5-4 and TRBJ2-3, with no clear D. The CDR3 runs to 11 residues. Germline CDR1 reads SGHNT; CDR2 reads YYREEE (reference sequence). V lost 7 bases and J 5 bases, leaving 8 bases between the germline ends. CDR3 sequence (DNA): TGTGCCAGCGTACGAGGAGATACGCAGTATTTT. Translation gives CASVRGDTQYF.

The chain uses TRBV12-5 and TRBJ2-1, with no clear D. V gave up 1 base and J gave up 12 bases, with 4 bases separating them. The CDR3 covers 10 residues. Germline-derived CDR1 and CDR2 are LGHNT and FRNRAP. CDR3 region: CASGLGRQFF. The CDR3 DNA sequence: TGTGCTAGTGGTTTGGGGAGGCAGTTCTTC. Using reference TRBV12-5 and TRBJ2-1 for the parts outside the CDR3, the full variable domain is DARVTQTPRHKVTEMGQEVTMRCQPILGHNTVFWYRQTMMQGLELLAYFRNRAPLDDSGMPKDRFSAEMPDATLATLKIQPSEPRDSAVYFCASGLGRQFFGPGTRLTVL.

The chain is built from TRBV27 and TRBJ1-1; tentative D call: TRBD1 (5 bases). Trimming removed 2 bases at V and 0 bases at J, with 10 bases between. CDR3 length equals 15 residues. The germline gives CDR1 MNHEY, CDR2 SMNVEV (reference sequence). CDR3: CASSLLRDLNTEAFF. DNA for the CDR3: TGTGCCAGCAGTTTACTGAGGGACTTGAACACTGAAGCTTTCTTT.

The chain has TRBV5-1 and TRBJ1-4; tentatively, D is TRBD1 (5 bases). V was pared by 6 bases and J by 8 bases, with 17 bases between. The germline V gene has CDR1 SGHRS and CDR2 YFSETQ. The CDR3 extends over 14 amino acids. CDR3 region: CASTPLPGNEKLFF. The CDR3 coding sequence is TGCGCCAGCACCCCCCTCCCAGGGAACGAAAAACTGTTTTTT.

The CDR3 coding sequence is TGTGCCAGCAGGAGACAAGCGGGGCTTAGCACAGATACGCAGTATTTT. Encoded protein: CASRRQAGLSTDTQYF. J is TRBJ2-3 and V is TRBV2; 7 bases fit TRBD2. The germline V gene encodes CDR1 SNHLY and CDR2 FYNNEI. Trimming at V came to 6 bases and at J to 0 bases, leaving 9 bases not matched to a gene. CDR3 length: 16 residues.

The V gene is TRBV19, the J gene TRBJ2-7, with 7 bases matching TRBD1. This CDR3 has 14 residues. V lost 6 bases to trimming and J lost 0 bases; unmatched junction nucleotides: 5. From germline, CDR1 is LNHDA and CDR2 SQIVND (reference sequence). The CDR3 sequence is CASRGQFPSYEQYF. The DNA for the CDR3 is TGTGCCAGTAGGGGACAGTTCCCCTCCTACGAGCAGTACTTC. Variable domain in full (rest from reference TRBV19 and TRBJ2-7): DGGITQSPKYLFRKEGQNVTLSCEQNLNHDAMYWYRQDPGQGLRLIYYSQIVNDFQKGDIAEGYSVSREKKESFPLTVTSAQKNPTAFYLCASRGQFPSYEQYFGPGTRLTVT.

This clone was picked up a small number of times. J is TRBJ1-5 and V is TRBV4-1; D is uncertain. With 5 bases removed from V and 0 bases from J, the gap between germline ends came to 11 bases. This CDR3 has 15 amino acids. Per germline, CDR1 MGHRA and CDR2 YSYEKL. The CDR3 DNA reads as TGCGCCAGCAGCATCGCCCTCTATAGCAATCAGCCCCAGCATTTT. Residues: CASSIALYSNQPQHF.

This clone has a single count. The J gene is TRBJ2-5, the V gene TRBV20-1, with a possible D match to TRBD1 (5 bases). The better agreement between TRBJ2-7 and the DNA end casts doubt on the J call. The CDR3 extends over 11 amino acids. CDR1 is DFQATT and CDR2 is SNEGSKA in the germline V gene (reference sequence). CDR3 sequence (DNA): TGCAGTGCTACAGGGTCCTACGAGCAGTACTTC. It codes for CSATGSYEQYF.

V and J are TRBV13 and TRBJ1-3; TRBD1 agrees at 7 bases. Germline values: CDR1 PRHDT, CDR2 FYEKMQ (reference sequence). Trimming took 5 bases from V and 2 from J; bases not matched to a gene: 6. CDR3 length: 15 amino acids. The CDR3 reads CASSRWGQTGNTIYF. The CDR3 DNA reads TGTGCCAGCAGCCGCTGGGGACAGACTGGAAACACCATATATTTT.

Details on this clone: At one end the junction does not follow the germline gene, possibly because of a read error. CDR3 protein: CASSLARGGAPPGELFF. The CDR3 DNA is TGTGCTAGCAGCTTAGCTCGGGGGGGCGCACCGCCCGGGGAGCTGTTTTTT. The V and J genes are TRBV7-7 and TRBJ2-2; 8 nucleotides match TRBD2. In germline, CDR1 is SSHAT, CDR2 FNYEAQ (reference sequence). The CDR3 runs 17 residues. Using reference TRBV7-7 and TRBJ2-2 for the parts outside the CDR3, the full variable domain is GAGVSQSPRYKVTKRGQDVTLRCDPISSHATLYWYQQALGQGPEFLTYFNYEAQPDKSGLPSDRFSAERPEGSISTLTIQRTEQRDSAMYRCASSLARGGAPPGELFFGEGSRLTVL.

The rearrangement joins TRBV13 to TRBJ2-3; TRBD2 matches 8 bases. There are 16 residues in the CDR3. The germline CDR1 and CDR2 sequences are PRHDT and FYEKMQ (reference sequence). V dropped 0 bases and J dropped 2; count of bases not matched to a gene: 4. CDR3 in amino acids: CASSLGPSGFTDTQYF. In nucleotides, the CDR3 is TGTGCCAGCAGCTTAGGCCCTAGCGGGTTCACAGATACGCAGTATTTT.

The chain recombines TRBV7-6 with TRBJ2-5, with D hard to call. Germline V gives CDR1 SGHVS, CDR2 FNYEAQ. CDR3 length equals 13 residues. V was clipped by 5 bases and J by 4 bases, with 11 bases between them. The chain's CDR3 is CASSLSRVETQYF. The CDR3 DNA reads TGTGCCAGCAGCCTAAGCCGCGTAGAGACCCAGTACTTC.

The V and J genes are TRBV10-3 and TRBJ1-3, with D maybe TRBD1 (5 bases). V lost 3 bases to trimming and J lost 0 bases, with 6 bases between them. From germline, CDR1 is ENHRY and CDR2 SYGVKD. The CDR3 totals 14 residues. CDR3 in DNA: TGTGCCATCAGTGAACAGGCCTCTGGAAACACCATATATTTT. Protein: CAISEQASGNTIYF.

Of note for this clone: The junction departs from the called germline gene at one end, perhaps through a read error. This chain connects TRBV7-9 to TRBJ2-7; maybe TRBD2 (6 bases). Germline V gene sequence: CDR1 SEHNR, CDR2 FQNEAQ (reference sequence). The CDR3 consists of 15 residues. The CDR3 here is CSSSRTTSSSYEQYF. CDR3 bases: TGTTCCAGCAGCCGAACGACTAGTAGCTCCTACGAGCAGTACTTC.

The CDR3 DNA follows: TGTGCCAGCAGGATAGACAGGGGTGGTGGCTACACCTTC. It yields the protein CASRIDRGGGYTF. The chain recombines TRBV6-1 with TRBJ1-2; 8 bases map to TRBD1. V lost 6 bases to trimming and J lost 7 bases; unmatched junction nucleotides: 7. The CDR3 totals 13 residues. Germline V gene data show CDR1 as MNHNS and CDR2 as SASEGT.

J is TRBJ1-1 and V is TRBV2, with D possibly TRBD1 on 5 matching bases. The CDR3 has 14 residues. V was clipped by 6 bases and J by 1 base, with 12 bases between them. Germline CDR1 and CDR2: SNHLY and FYNNEI. Written as DNA, the CDR3 is TGTGCCAGCAGCCCCTTGACAGCGAACACTGAAGCTTTCTTT. This codes for CASSPLTANTEAFF.

V gene TRBV18 combines with J gene TRBJ1-4; D is perhaps TRBD1 (5 bases). The CDR3 loop spans 13 amino acids. Trimming left V 5 bases short and J 8 bases short, with 12 bases between. Germline CDR1 is KGHSH and CDR2 is LQKENI. The chain's CDR3 is CASSSRDGEKLFF. The CDR3 DNA reads as TGTGCCAGCTCATCGCGGGACGGAGAAAAACTGTTTTTT.

The CDR3 DNA is TGTGCCAGCAGTTACGGCAGGGGGAGCGAGCAGTACTTC. Translated: CASSYGRGSEQYF. The chain couples TRBV6-5 to TRBJ2-7; 7 bases fit TRBD1. Germline trimming cut 2 bases from V and 6 bases from J; bases unmatched to any gene: 4. CDR1 is MNHEY and CDR2 is SVGAGI in the germline V gene. This CDR3 has 13 residues.

This clone was counted a single time. V gene TRBV19 combines with J gene TRBJ1-5; possible D gene TRBD1, 5 bases. This CDR3 has 16 amino acids. V lost 7 bases and J 0 bases, leaving 16 bases between the germline ends. Germline CDR1 is LNHDA and CDR2 is SQIVND (reference sequence). This CDR3 reads CASTERQLNSNQPQHF. The CDR3 DNA follows: TGTGCCAGTACCGAACGACAGCTAAATAGCAATCAGCCCCAGCATTTT. The full variable domain, with the rest looked up from reference TRBV19 and TRBJ1-5, is DGGITQSPKYLFRKEGQNVTLSCEQNLNHDAMYWYRQDPGQGLRLIYYSQIVNDFQKGDIAEGYSVSREKKESFPLTVTSAQKNPTAFYLCASTERQLNSNQPQHFGDGTRLSIL.

The gene calls are TRBV25-1 and TRBJ1-6, with D hard to call. V gave up 3 bases and J gave up 14 bases, with 8 bases separating them. Germline V CDR1 and CDR2: MGHDK, SYGVNS. The CDR3 is 11 amino acids. The DNA for the CDR3 is TGTGCCAGCAGTGAGGAGTTTTCCCTCCACTTT. Protein: CASSEEFSLHF.

Remarks on this clone: One end of the junction fails to match germline, which may point to a read error. The same CDR3 also results from other DNA sequences found in this sample. The rearrangement joins TRBV7-9 to TRBJ1-1; D possibly corresponds to TRBD1 (5 bases). The CDR3 is made up of 16 amino acids. Germline V gives CDR1 SEHNR, CDR2 FQNEAQ (reference sequence). The CDR3 loop is CASSLTARGFGTEAFF. CDR3 sequence (DNA): TGTGCCAGCAGCTTGACGGCCCGGGGGTTCGGCACTGAAGCCTTCTTT.

The chain employs TRBV5-1 and TRBJ1-1; 7 nucleotides align to TRBD1. The CDR3 has 14 residues. V was clipped by 7 bases and J by 0 bases; unmatched bases: 6. CDR1 is SGHRS, CDR2 YFSETQ, per germline. CDR3 DNA sequence: TGCGCCAGCTCCCGACAGGGCATGAACACTGAAGCTTTCTTT. Translation: CASSRQGMNTEAFF.

The chain couples TRBV29-1 to TRBJ2-5, with D perhaps TRBD2 (5 bases). This CDR3 has 12 residues. Trimming cost V 5 bases and J 5 bases, with 12 bases left between them. Germline V gene lookup returns CDR1 SQVTM and CDR2 ANQGSEA. CDR3 DNA: TGCAGCGTTAGCCCATGGGAGGAGACCCAGTACTTC. This encodes CSVSPWEETQYF.

This sequence joins TRBV29-1 and TRBJ2-1, with 14 bases identical to TRBD2. Germline CDR1 and CDR2: SQVTM and ANQGSEA. This CDR3 has 19 amino acids. The V gene end was trimmed by 7 bases and the J gene end by 0 bases; junction bases not matched to a gene: 14. CDR3 sequence (DNA): TGCAGCGCGGAAGGACTAGCGGGGGGCCTATTGAGCTCCTACAATGAGCAGTTCTTC. Amino acids: CSAEGLAGGLLSSYNEQFF.

This clone was seen only once. The rearrangement joins TRBV10-3 to TRBJ2-7; D unresolved. This CDR3 spans 14 amino acids. V shed 0 bases and J shed 2 bases, with 8 bases lying between them. Per germline, CDR1 ENHRY and CDR2 SYGVKD. The CDR3 DNA reads as TGTGCCATCAGTGAGTCCCCGGCGGCCTACGAGCAGTACTTC. This encodes CAISESPAAYEQYF.